The 4 T cell receptor beta chains below were found in one sample sequenced in a study of a mutant IDH1 vaccine in newly diagnosed glioma (dated by TCRdb to 2020 to 2022). Antigen specificity for these receptors is unknown. The method was the immunoSEQ multiplex PCR assay. Entries here come from immuneACCESS through TCRdb and include only in-frame sequences with V and J called. Some clones fail to appear in such tables; in the studies checked, an unresolved V gene covers under half of the shortfall, and the cause of the remainder is unknown. For this sample there are 34,000 or so clones; just under 80% appear just once. The leading ten clones occupy around 24% of the sample. The sample's time point label is to be understood as: week 11, during vaccination. Each vaccine dose was 300 ug of a 20-mer mutant IDH1 peptide in Montanide, given subcutaneously with topical imiquimod. The sequences come from PBMCs, collected from a glioma patient whose treatment included an IDH1 peptide vaccine. The receptors were sampled from a man in his thirties or forties with glioma.

This chain uses TRBV4-1 with TRBJ2-3, with 7 bases identical to TRBD1. V was clipped by 4 bases and J by 2 bases; unmatched bases: 12. Germline V gene data show CDR1 as MGHRA and CDR2 as YSYEKL. There are 17 residues in the CDR3. CDR3 residues: CASSPSSRGQTTDTQYF. Here the CDR3 DNA reads TGCGCCAGCAGCCCCAGTAGTAGGGGACAGACCACAGATACGCAGTATTTT.

This rearrangement joins TRBV7-6 to TRBJ2-7; the match to TRBD1 covers 10 bases. V lost 5 bases and J lost 5; bases outside the gene matches: 18. Germline loops: CDR1 SGHVS, CDR2 FNYEAQ. The CDR3 totals 18 residues. The CDR3 here is CASSPYATRDRGVDEQYF. CDR3 in DNA: TGTGCCAGCAGCCCTTACGCCACCCGGGACAGGGGAGTGGACGAGCAGTACTTC.

The chain combines TRBV5-1 with TRBJ2-5; TRBD1 agrees at 9 bases. In germline, CDR1 is SGHRS, CDR2 YFSETQ. The CDR3 runs to 19 residues. The V gene end was trimmed by 0 bases and the J gene end by 5 bases; junction bases not matched to a gene: 17. The CDR3 here is CASSLDSGTGFSQKETQYF. CDR3 nucleotides: TGCGCCAGCAGCTTGGATTCGGGGACAGGGTTTTCCCAAAAGGAGACCCAGTACTTC.

The V gene is TRBV5-1, the J gene TRBJ2-6; D possibly corresponds to TRBD1 (5 bases). V was pared by 0 bases and J by 1 base, with 5 bases between. Germline CDR1 SGHRS, CDR2 YFSETQ. CDR3 length equals 15 residues. CDR3 bases: TGCGCCAGCAGCTTGGCAGGGTCTGGGGCCAACGTCCTGACTTTC. This translates into CASSLAGSGANVLTF. Looking up the rest from reference TRBV5-1 and TRBJ2-6 gives the full variable domain: KAGVTQTPRYLIKTRGQQVTLSCSPISGHRSVSWYQQTPGQGLQFLFEYFSETQRNKGNFPGRFSGRQFSNSRSEMNVSTLELGDSALYLCASSLAGSGANVLTFGAGSRLTVL.